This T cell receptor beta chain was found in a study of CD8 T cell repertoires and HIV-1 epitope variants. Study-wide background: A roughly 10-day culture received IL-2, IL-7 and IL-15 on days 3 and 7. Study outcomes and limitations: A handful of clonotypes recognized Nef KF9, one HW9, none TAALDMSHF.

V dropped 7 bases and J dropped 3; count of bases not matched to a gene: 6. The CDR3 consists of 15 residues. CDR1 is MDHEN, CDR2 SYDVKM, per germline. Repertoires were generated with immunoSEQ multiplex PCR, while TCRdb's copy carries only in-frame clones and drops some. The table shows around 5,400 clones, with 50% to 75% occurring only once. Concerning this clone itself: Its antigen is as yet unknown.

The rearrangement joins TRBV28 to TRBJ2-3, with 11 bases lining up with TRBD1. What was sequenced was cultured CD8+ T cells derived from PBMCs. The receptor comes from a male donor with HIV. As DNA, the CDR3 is TGTGCCAGCACCCCTTGGGACAGGGGGACAGATACGCAGTATTTT. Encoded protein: CASTPWDRGTDTQYF. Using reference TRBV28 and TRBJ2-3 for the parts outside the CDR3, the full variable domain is DVKVTQSSRYLVKRTGEKVFLECVQDMDHENMFWYRQDPGLGLRLIYFSYDVKMKEKGDIPEGYSVSREKKERFSLILESASTNQTSMYLCASTPWDRGTDTQYFGPGTRLTVL.